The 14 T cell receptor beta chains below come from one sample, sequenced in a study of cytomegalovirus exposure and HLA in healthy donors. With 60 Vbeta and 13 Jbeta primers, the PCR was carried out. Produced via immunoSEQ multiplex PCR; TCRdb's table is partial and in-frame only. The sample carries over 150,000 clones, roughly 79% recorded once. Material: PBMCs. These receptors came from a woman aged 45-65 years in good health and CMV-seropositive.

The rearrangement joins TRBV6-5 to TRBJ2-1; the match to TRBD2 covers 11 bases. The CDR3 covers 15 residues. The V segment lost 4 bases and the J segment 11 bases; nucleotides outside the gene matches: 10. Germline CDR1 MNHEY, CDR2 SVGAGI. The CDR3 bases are TGTGCCAGCAGTTTCCTTAATAGCGGGAGGGCCCAGCAGTTCTTC. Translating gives CASSFLNSGRAQQFF.

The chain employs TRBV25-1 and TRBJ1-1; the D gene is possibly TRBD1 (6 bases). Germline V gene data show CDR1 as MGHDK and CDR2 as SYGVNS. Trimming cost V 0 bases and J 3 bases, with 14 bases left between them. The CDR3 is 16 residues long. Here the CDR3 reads CASSEYSGGQDTEAFF. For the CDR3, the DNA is TGTGCCAGCAGTGAATATTCGGGGGGGCAAGACACTGAAGCTTTCTTT.

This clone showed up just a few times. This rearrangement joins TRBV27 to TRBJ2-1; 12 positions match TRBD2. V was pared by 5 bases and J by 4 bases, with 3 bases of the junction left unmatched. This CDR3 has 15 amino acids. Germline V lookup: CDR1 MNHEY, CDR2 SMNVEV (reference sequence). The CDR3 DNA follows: TGTGCCAGCAGTCCACTAGCGGGGGGTTACAATGAGCAGTTCTTC. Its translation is CASSPLAGGYNEQFF.

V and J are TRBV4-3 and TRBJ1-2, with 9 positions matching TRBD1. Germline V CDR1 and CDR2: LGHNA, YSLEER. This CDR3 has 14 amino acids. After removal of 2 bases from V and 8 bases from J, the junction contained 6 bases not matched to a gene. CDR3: CASSQRDRDAGYTF. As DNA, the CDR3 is TGCGCCAGCAGCCAACGGGACAGGGATGCCGGCTACACCTTC.

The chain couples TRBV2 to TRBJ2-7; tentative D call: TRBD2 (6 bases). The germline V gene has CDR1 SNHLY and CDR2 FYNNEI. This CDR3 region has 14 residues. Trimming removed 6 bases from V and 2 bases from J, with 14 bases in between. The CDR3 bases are TGTGCCAGCAGGTGGAGGGAAAATACCTACGAGCAGTACTTC. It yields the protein CASRWRENTYEQYF.

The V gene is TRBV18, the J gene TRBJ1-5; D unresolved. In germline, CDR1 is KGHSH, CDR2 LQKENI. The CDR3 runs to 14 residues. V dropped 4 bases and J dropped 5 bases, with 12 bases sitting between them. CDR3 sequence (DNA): TGTGCCAGCTCACTCCGGGTACAAGATCAGCCCCAGCATTTT. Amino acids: CASSLRVQDQPQHF.

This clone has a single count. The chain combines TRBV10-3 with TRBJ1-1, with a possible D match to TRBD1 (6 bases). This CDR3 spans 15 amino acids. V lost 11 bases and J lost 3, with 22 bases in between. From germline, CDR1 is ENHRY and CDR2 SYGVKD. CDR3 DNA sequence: TGTGCCTCGACGACCACAGGGTGGGGAGACACTGAAGCTTTCTTT. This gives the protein CASTTTGWGDTEAFF.

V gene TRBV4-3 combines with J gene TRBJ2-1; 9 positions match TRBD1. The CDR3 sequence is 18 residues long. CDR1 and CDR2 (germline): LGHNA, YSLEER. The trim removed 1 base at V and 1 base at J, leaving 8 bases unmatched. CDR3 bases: TGCGCCAGCAGCCAAGGGACAGGGGTCCCAAAATCCTACAATGAGCAGTTCTTC. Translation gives CASSQGTGVPKSYNEQFF.

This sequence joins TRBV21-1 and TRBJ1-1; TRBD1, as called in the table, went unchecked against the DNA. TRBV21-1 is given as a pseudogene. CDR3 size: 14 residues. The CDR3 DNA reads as TGTGCCAGCAGCGCAGGGACAGGCGGGACTGAAGCTTTCTTT. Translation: CASSAGTGGTEAFF.

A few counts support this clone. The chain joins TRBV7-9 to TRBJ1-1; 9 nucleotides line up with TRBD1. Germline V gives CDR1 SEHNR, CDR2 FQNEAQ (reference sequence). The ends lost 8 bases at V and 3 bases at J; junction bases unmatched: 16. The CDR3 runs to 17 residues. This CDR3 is CASLPTRDRVLHTEAFF. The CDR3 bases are TGTGCCAGCTTACCGACCCGGGACAGGGTACTTCACACTGAAGCTTTCTTT.

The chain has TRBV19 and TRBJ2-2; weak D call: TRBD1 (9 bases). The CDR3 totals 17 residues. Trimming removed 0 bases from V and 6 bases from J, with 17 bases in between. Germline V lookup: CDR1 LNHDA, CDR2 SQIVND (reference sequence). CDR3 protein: CASSIDGGGQGAGELFF. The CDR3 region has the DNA TGTGCCAGTAGTATAGACGGGGGGGGACAGGGAGCCGGGGAGCTGTTTTTT.

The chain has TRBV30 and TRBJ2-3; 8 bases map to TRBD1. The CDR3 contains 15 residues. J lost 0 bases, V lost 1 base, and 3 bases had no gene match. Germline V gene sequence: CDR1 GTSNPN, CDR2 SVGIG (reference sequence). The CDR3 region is CAWSGDRGSTDTQYF. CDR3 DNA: TGTGCCTGGAGTGGTGACAGGGGAAGCACAGATACGCAGTATTTT.

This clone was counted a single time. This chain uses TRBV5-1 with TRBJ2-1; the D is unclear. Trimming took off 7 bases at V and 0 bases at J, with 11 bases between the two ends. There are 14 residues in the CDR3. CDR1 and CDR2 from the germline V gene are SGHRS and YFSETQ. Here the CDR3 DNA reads TGCGCCAGCTCGCCCGTCGGCTCCTACAATGAGCAGTTCTTC. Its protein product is CASSPVGSYNEQFF. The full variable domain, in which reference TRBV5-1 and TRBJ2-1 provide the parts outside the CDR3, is KAGVTQTPRYLIKTRGQQVTLSCSPISGHRSVSWYQQTPGQGLQFLFEYFSETQRNKGNFPGRFSGRQFSNSRSEMNVSTLELGDSALYLCASSPVGSYNEQFFGPGTRLTVL.

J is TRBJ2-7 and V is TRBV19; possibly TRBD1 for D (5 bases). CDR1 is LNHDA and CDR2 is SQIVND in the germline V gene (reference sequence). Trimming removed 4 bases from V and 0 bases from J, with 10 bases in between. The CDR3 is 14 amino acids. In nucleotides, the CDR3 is TGTGCCAGTAGTAGCCAGGGTAGCTCCTACGAGCAGTACTTC. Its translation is CASSSQGSSYEQYF.